This T cell receptor (beta chain) was obtained from a study of graft-versus-host responses after intestinal transplantation. Study context: Each recipient received a multivisceral, liver-intestinal, or isolated intestinal graft.

The CDR3 contains 13 residues. V was trimmed by 1 base and J by 8 bases, leaving 11 bases between them. The germline V gene encodes CDR1 SGHNT and CDR2 YENEEA. Profiling relied on immunoSEQ multiplex PCR, and the TCRdb table lists in-frame clones only, not all of them. This repertoire shows over 100,000 clones, around nine tenths found once; its top ten account for about 0.25%. Only one count was recorded for this clone. Its antigen is as yet unknown. Study-level points and caveats: Detection of GvH clones occurred in recipient marrow, and some had their first appearance in ileum or blood. The highest levels of circulating GvH clones went along with early declines in HvG clones after transplant.

The TCR was taken from a human donor who was the organ donor for an intestinal transplant. Sequencing was performed on unstimulated CD4+ T cells sorted from spleen or lymph node cells, taken before transplant. The chain joins TRBV11-3 to TRBJ1-1, with D uncertain. DNA of the CDR3: TGTGCCAGCAGCTTAGTCTTCTTATCGGAAGCTTTCTTT. Its protein product is CASSLVFLSEAFF.